This passage covers 8 T cell receptor beta chains from one sample sequenced in a study of cytomegalovirus exposure and HLA in healthy donors. In the PCR, 60 Vbeta and 13 Jbeta primers were used. The repertoire was sequenced with immunoSEQ multiplex PCR; TCRdb's copy has only in-frame clones and lacks some. Of under 60,000 clones in the sample, approximately 80% were seen once. Sample: PBMCs. The receptor source for this set is a man aged 45-65 years in good health and CMV-seronegative.

The V and J genes are TRBV6-6 and TRBJ2-7, with D maybe TRBD2 (6 bases). The germline V gene encodes CDR1 MNHNY and CDR2 SVGAGI (reference sequence). This CDR3 is built from 14 residues. Between the trimmed V and J ends, which lost 8 bases and 5 bases, there was a span of 19 bases. DNA of the CDR3: TGTGCCAGCGCGGAGGGGTCTTTGAGTGACGAGCAGTACTTC. Translated: CASAEGSLSDEQYF.

This clone came up once. This chain joins TRBV19 and TRBJ1-4; 8 nucleotides match TRBD1. Germline values: CDR1 LNHDA, CDR2 SQIVND (reference sequence). This CDR3 spans 13 amino acids. Unmatched junction bases numbered 5, after V lost 8 bases and J lost 6 bases. CDR3 residues: CASADRGDEKLFF. In DNA form, the CDR3 reads TGTGCCAGTGCCGACAGGGGTGATGAAAAACTGTTTTTT.

V gene TRBV7-3 combines with J gene TRBJ1-2; 9 bases match TRBD1. The germline gives CDR1 SGHTA, CDR2 FQGTGA. J was trimmed by 1 base and V by 5 bases; bases with no gene match: 5. The length of the CDR3 is 15 residues. CDR3 sequence: CASSPQGQGNYGYTF. In DNA form, the CDR3 reads TGTGCCAGCAGCCCTCAGGGACAGGGTAACTATGGCTACACCTTC.

The chain recombines TRBV7-9 with TRBJ1-1, with D possibly matching TRBD1 (5 bases). The CDR3 is 14 residues long. V lost 8 bases and J 7 bases, leaving 20 bases between the germline ends. Germline CDR1 SEHNR, CDR2 FQNEAQ (reference sequence). In nucleotides, the CDR3 is TGTGCCAGCGGCACAGGATTTGGGCCAATTGAAGCTTTCTTT. Residues: CASGTGFGPIEAFF.

This chain uses TRBV6-1 with TRBJ2-3; possibly TRBD2 for D (5 bases). The germline V gene encodes CDR1 MNHNS and CDR2 SASEGT. This CDR3 has 16 amino acids. V shed 4 bases and J shed 4 bases, with 18 bases lying between them. CDR3 in amino acids: CASSVSGIPVPDTQYF. In DNA, the CDR3 is TGTGCCAGCAGTGTATCGGGGATCCCGGTCCCAGATACGCAGTATTTT.

This chain connects TRBV5-6 to TRBJ2-1; D is possibly TRBD2 (5 bases). V was clipped by 5 bases and J by 0 bases, with 9 bases between them. The CDR3 length is 14 residues. Germline V CDR1 and CDR2: SGHDT, YYEEEE. The CDR3 bases are TGTGCCAGCAGTTCCGGGGTCTCCTACAATGAGCAGTTCTTC. Protein: CASSSGVSYNEQFF.

The gene calls are TRBV19 and TRBJ1-5; no definite D call. In germline, CDR1 is LNHDA, CDR2 SQIVND (reference sequence). CDR3 length: 14 amino acids. V was clipped by 2 bases and J by 0 bases, with 5 bases between them. CDR3 sequence reads: CASSIQDSNQPQHF. DNA of the CDR3: TGTGCCAGTAGTATACAGGATAGCAATCAGCCCCAGCATTTT.

The chain has TRBV4-1 and TRBJ2-1; 9 positions match TRBD2. V shed 10 bases and J 4 bases; nucleotides not matched to a gene: 8. CDR1 and CDR2 (germline): MGHRA, YSYEKL. The CDR3 loop spans 14 amino acids. CDR3 amino acids: CATAKTSGYNEQFF. The CDR3, as DNA: TGCGCCACGGCAAAGACTAGCGGTTACAATGAGCAGTTCTTC.